What follows are 8 T cell receptor beta chains derived from one specimen sequenced in a study of shared clonotypes between healthy human individuals. Generated by immunoSEQ multiplex PCR, the TCRdb table keeps only in-frame clones and is missing some. The sample consists of more than 2 million clones, about 95% of them appearing once. Only CD45RO-negative cells positively selected for CCR7 counted as naive CD8 cells, so terminally differentiated effector memory CD45RA+ cells were excluded. Sequenced: naive CD8+ T cells sorted from blood. These receptors were collected from a young man in good health.

V usage is TRBV11-2 and J usage is TRBJ2-3; no clear D gene. V lost 3 bases and J lost 3, with 7 bases in between. Germline V CDR1 and CDR2: SGHAT, FQNNGV. The CDR3 spans 13 residues. CDR3 bases: TGTGCCAGCAGCTTCGAAGGGACAGATACGCAGTATTTT. This translates into CASSFEGTDTQYF. Using reference TRBV11-2 and TRBJ2-3 for the parts outside the CDR3, the full variable domain is EAGVAQSPRYKIIEKRQSVAFWCNPISGHATLYWYQQILGQGPKLLIQFQNNGVVDDSQLPKDRFSAERLKGVDSTLKIQPAKLEDSAVYLCASSFEGTDTQYFGPGTRLTVL.

The rearrangement joins TRBV6-5 to TRBJ2-2; D possibly matches TRBD1 or TRBD2 (5 bases each). The CDR3 has 15 residues. Trimming removed 2 bases at V and 4 bases at J, with 11 bases between. Germline assignment: CDR1 MNHEY and CDR2 SVGAGI. DNA for the CDR3: TGTGCCAGCAGTTACGGGACGGACTTCACCGGGGAGCTGTTTTTT. Translation gives CASSYGTDFTGELFF.

This chain's CDR3 is CASSSGTGGFPNSPLHF. DNA of the CDR3: TGTGCCAGCAGTTCAGGGACAGGGGGATTTCCTAATTCACCCCTCCACTTT. This chain joins TRBV28 and TRBJ1-6; 11 bases agree with TRBD1. In germline, CDR1 is MDHEN, CDR2 SYDVKM. This CDR3 has 17 amino acids. The trim removed 4 bases at V and 6 bases at J, leaving 8 bases unmatched. Combining the CDR3 with reference TRBV28 and TRBJ1-6 gives the whole variable domain DVKVTQSSRYLVKRTGEKVFLECVQDMDHENMFWYRQDPGLGLRLIYFSYDVKMKEKGDIPEGYSVSREKKERFSLILESASTNQTSMYLCASSSGTGGFPNSPLHFGNGTRLTVT.

The V call is TRBV6-5, the J call TRBJ1-2; 9 bases are shared with TRBD1. J was trimmed by 6 bases and V by 4 bases; bases with no gene match: 3. The CDR3 is made up of 13 amino acids. Per the germline V gene, CDR1 is MNHEY and CDR2 is SVGAGI. In nucleotides, the CDR3 is TGTGCCAGCAGTTCTTGGACAGGGGATGGCTACACCTTC. This translates into CASSSWTGDGYTF.

V is TRBV4-3 and J is TRBJ2-5; TRBD2 matches at 7 bases. This CDR3 is 14 amino acids long. The V and J ends lost 1 base and 5 bases, in that order; junction bases with no gene match: 4. From germline, CDR1 is LGHNA and CDR2 YSLEER. The CDR3, as DNA: TGCGCCAGCAGCCAAGGCGGGGGTGGTGAGACCCAGTACTTC. It yields the protein CASSQGGGGETQYF.

The rearrangement uses TRBV6-5 and TRBJ2-7; D possibly corresponds to TRBD1 (6 bases). V lost 6 bases and J lost 2, with 14 bases in between. CDR1 is MNHEY, CDR2 SVGAGI, per germline. The CDR3 is made up of 14 amino acids. CDR3 protein: CASRYNRDTYEQYF. The CDR3 DNA follows: TGTGCCAGCAGATACAACAGGGACACCTACGAGCAGTACTTC.

The CDR3 nucleotides read TGTGCCAGCAGCTTGGCTATTGGGAGAGTAACCGGGGAGCTGTTTTTT. It codes for CASSLAIGRVTGELFF. The rearrangement uses TRBV5-4 and TRBJ2-2; possibly TRBD2 for D (5 bases). From germline, CDR1 is SGHNT and CDR2 YYREEE (reference sequence). The V end was cut by 0 bases, the J end by 5 bases, with 14 bases between. The CDR3 runs 16 residues.

The chain has TRBV5-4 and TRBJ2-1; D assignment may be TRBD1 or TRBD2 (5 bases each). The CDR3 extends over 12 amino acids. V gave up 3 bases and J gave up 7 bases, with 8 bases separating them. Germline CDR1 and CDR2: SGHNT and YYREEE (reference sequence). The CDR3 loop reads CASSWDGNEQFF. CDR3 bases: TGTGCCAGCAGCTGGGACGGTAATGAGCAGTTCTTC.